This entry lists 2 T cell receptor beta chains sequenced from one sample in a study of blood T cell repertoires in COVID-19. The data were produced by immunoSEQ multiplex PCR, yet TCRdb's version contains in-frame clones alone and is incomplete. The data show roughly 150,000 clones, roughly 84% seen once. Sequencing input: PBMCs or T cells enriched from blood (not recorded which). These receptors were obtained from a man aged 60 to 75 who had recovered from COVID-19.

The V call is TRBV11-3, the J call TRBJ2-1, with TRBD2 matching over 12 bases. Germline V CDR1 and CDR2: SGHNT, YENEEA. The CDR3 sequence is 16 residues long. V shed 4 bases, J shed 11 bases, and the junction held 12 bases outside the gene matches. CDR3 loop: CASSSTTSGGTAKQFF. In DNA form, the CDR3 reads TGTGCCAGCAGCTCTACTACTAGCGGGGGGACCGCAAAGCAGTTCTTC.

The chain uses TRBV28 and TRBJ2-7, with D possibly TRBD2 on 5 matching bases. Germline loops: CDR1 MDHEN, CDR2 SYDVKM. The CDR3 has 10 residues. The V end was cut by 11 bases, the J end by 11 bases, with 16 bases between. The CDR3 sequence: CAAGREVEYF. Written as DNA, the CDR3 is TGTGCCGCCGGCCGGGAAGTGGAGTACTTC. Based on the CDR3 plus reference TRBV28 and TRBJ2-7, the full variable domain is DVKVTQSSRYLVKRTGEKVFLECVQDMDHENMFWYRQDPGLGLRLIYFSYDVKMKEKGDIPEGYSVSREKKERFSLILESASTNQTSMYLCAAGREVEYFGPGTRLTVT.